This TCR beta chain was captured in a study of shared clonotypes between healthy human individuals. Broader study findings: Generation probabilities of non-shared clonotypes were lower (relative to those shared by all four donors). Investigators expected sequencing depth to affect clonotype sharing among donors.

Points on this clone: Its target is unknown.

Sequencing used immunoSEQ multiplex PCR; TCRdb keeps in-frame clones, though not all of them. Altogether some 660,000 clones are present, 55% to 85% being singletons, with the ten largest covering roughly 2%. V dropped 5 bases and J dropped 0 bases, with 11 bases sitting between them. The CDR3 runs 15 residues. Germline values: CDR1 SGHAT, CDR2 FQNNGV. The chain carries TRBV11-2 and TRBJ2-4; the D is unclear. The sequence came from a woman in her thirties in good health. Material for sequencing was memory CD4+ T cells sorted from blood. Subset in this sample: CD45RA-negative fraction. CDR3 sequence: CASSPLRLAKNIQYF. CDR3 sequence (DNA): TGTGCCAGCAGCCCCCTAAGACTAGCCAAAAACATTCAGTACTTC.